These 32 T cell receptor beta chains share one sample of origin, sequenced in a study of CD8 T cells in ankylosing spondylitis. From the 5' RACE reads, TCRdb called clonotypes with MiXCR, one entry per CDR3 protein. There are approximately 200,000 distinct CDR3 sequences in the sample; around 13% occur only once, and 16% lies in the top ten. The specimen was blood, either unsorted or a sorted T cell fraction (not recorded which). The source is a male donor with ankylosing spondylitis or in good health (not recorded which).

J is TRBJ2-7 and V is TRBV27; a possible D gene is TRBD2 (5 bases). The CDR3 loop spans 13 amino acids. The V end was cut by 5 bases, the J end by 4 bases, with 12 bases between. Looked up from germline, CDR1 is MNHEY and CDR2 is SMNVEV (reference sequence). CDR3 in DNA: TGTGCCAGCAGTCAAATAGGGAGATACGAGCAGTACTTC. Protein: CASSQIGRYEQYF.

The rearrangement links TRBV15 to TRBJ2-2, with D possibly being TRBD2 (6 bases). V was cut by 3 bases and J by 0 bases, with 17 bases left in between. CDR3 size: 18 residues. Germline-derived CDR1 and CDR2 are LNHNV and YYDKDF (reference sequence). CDR3 sequence: CATSSLKTLATNTGELFF. CDR3 bases: TGTGCCACCAGCAGCCTTAAGACCCTAGCGACGAACACCGGGGAGCTGTTTTTT.

This clonotype was counted only a few times. The chain recombines TRBV5-6 with TRBJ2-7, with D uncertain. The CDR3 is 13 residues long. V lost 3 bases and J lost 1, with 8 bases in between. Germline assignment: CDR1 SGHDT and CDR2 YYEEEE. The CDR3 nucleotides read TGTGCCAGCAGCTCACAGCCTTCCTACGAGCAGTACTTC. Translating it yields CASSSQPSYEQYF.

This clonotype occurred a few times. V and J are TRBV5-1 and TRBJ1-1; 8 bases fit TRBD1. The CDR3 is 14 amino acids. With 4 bases clipped from V and 5 bases from J, the junction kept 7 bases outside the gene matches. Germline V gives CDR1 SGHRS, CDR2 YFSETQ. The CDR3 protein is CASSPTGVWTEAFF. In nucleotides, the CDR3 is TGCGCCAGCAGCCCGACAGGGGTATGGACTGAAGCTTTCTTT. Full variable domain (rest looked up from reference TRBV5-1 and TRBJ1-1): KAGVTQTPRYLIKTRGQQVTLSCSPISGHRSVSWYQQTPGQGLQFLFEYFSETQRNKGNFPGRFSGRQFSNSRSEMNVSTLELGDSALYLCASSPTGVWTEAFFGQGTRLTVV.

This clonotype was found many times. CDR3 in amino acids: CASSSGGLMNQPQHF. The CDR3 DNA reads TGTGCCAGCAGCAGTGGAGGGTTGATGAATCAGCCCCAGCATTTT. V usage is TRBV21-1 and J usage is TRBJ1-5. TRBV21-1 is deemed a pseudogene. The CDR3 runs 15 residues.

V is TRBV6-1 and J is TRBJ2-1; D might be TRBD2 (6 bases). Trimming cost V 7 bases and J 0 bases, with 19 bases left between them. Germline CDR1 MNHNS, CDR2 SASEGT. This CDR3 has 17 amino acids. CDR3 nucleotide sequence: TGTGCCAGCACGGGAGACCCACGGCACGGCTCCTACAATGAGCAGTTCTTC. Protein: CASTGDPRHGSYNEQFF.

This clonotype came up many times. The chain employs TRBV5-1 and TRBJ1-1, with 9 nucleotides matching TRBD1. CDR1 is SGHRS, CDR2 YFSETQ, per germline. The trim removed 3 bases at V and 4 bases at J, leaving 7 bases unmatched. This CDR3 comprises 15 residues. The DNA of the CDR3 is TGCGCCAGCAGCTCAGGGACAGGGAGTACCACTGAAGCTTTCTTT. Protein product: CASSSGTGSTTEAFF.

V and J are TRBV25-1 and TRBJ2-7, with D maybe TRBD1 (6 bases). Germline-derived CDR1 and CDR2 are MGHDK and SYGVNS. Trimming stripped 6 bases from V and 0 bases from J, with 15 bases between. The CDR3 contains 15 residues. The chain's CDR3 is CASRGIGQTSYEQYF. DNA of the CDR3: TGTGCCAGCAGGGGTATTGGACAGACCTCCTACGAGCAGTACTTC.

This rearrangement joins TRBV10-3 to TRBJ1-1; 9 positions agree with TRBD1. The germline V gene has CDR1 ENHRY and CDR2 SYGVKD. Losses at the gene ends were 0 bases for V and 0 bases for J; bases not matched to a gene: 5. This CDR3 is built from 17 residues. CDR3 in amino acids: CAISESRQGVLNTEAFF. CDR3 in DNA: TGTGCCATCAGTGAGTCAAGACAGGGGGTGCTGAACACTGAAGCTTTCTTT.

This rearrangement joins TRBV7-2 to TRBJ2-1; TRBD2 matches at 8 bases. The V segment lost 5 bases and the J segment 5 bases; nucleotides outside the gene matches: 11. The CDR3 runs 16 residues. Looked up from germline, CDR1 is SGHTA and CDR2 is FQGNSA. The CDR3 region has the DNA TGTGCCAGCAGCCTGATGAGGCGGGAGGCGAACAATGAGCAGTTCTTC. Its translation is CASSLMRREANNEQFF.

J is TRBJ2-1 and V is TRBV28, with TRBD2 matching 7 bases. The germline V gene encodes CDR1 MDHEN and CDR2 SYDVKM. Losses at the gene ends were 6 bases for V and 4 bases for J; bases not matched to a gene: 9. The CDR3 covers 15 residues. CDR3 nucleotides: TGTGCCAGCAGCAATACACTAGCGTCGTACAATGAGCAGTTCTTC. Encoded protein: CASSNTLASYNEQFF. Full variable domain (rest looked up from reference TRBV28 and TRBJ2-1): DVKVTQSSRYLVKRTGEKVFLECVQDMDHENMFWYRQDPGLGLRLIYFSYDVKMKEKGDIPEGYSVSREKKERFSLILESASTNQTSMYLCASSNTLASYNEQFFGPGTRLTVL.

This clonotype was picked up a small number of times. The chain couples TRBV20-1 to TRBJ2-1; D is unresolved. Looked up from germline, CDR1 is DFQATT and CDR2 is SNEGSKA (reference sequence). This CDR3 has 14 residues. The V end was cut by 4 bases, the J end by 2 bases, with 12 bases between. DNA of the CDR3: TGCAGTGCTATGACACGTCCTACCTACAATGAGCAGTTCTTC. This codes for CSAMTRPTYNEQFF.

This clonotype has more than one count but fewer than ten. The V and J genes are TRBV20-1 and TRBJ2-2, with D possibly being TRBD2 (7 bases). CDR1 is DFQATT, CDR2 SNEGSKA, per germline (reference sequence). Trimming took 2 bases from V and 1 from J, leaving 14 bases between them. This CDR3 is built from 16 residues. The CDR3 is CSARTGRGLNTGELFF. The CDR3 nucleotides read TGCAGTGCTAGAACCGGGCGGGGGCTGAACACCGGGGAGCTGTTTTTT.

This clonotype was seen repeatedly, ten times or more. The chain links TRBV27 to TRBJ1-5; D is unresolved. This CDR3 is 14 amino acids long. Germline assignment: CDR1 MNHEY and CDR2 SMNVEV (reference sequence). Trimming shortened V by 3 bases and J by 2 bases, and 8 bases separated the two germline ends. CDR3 sequence reads: CASSFTGGNQPQHF. The DNA for the CDR3 is TGTGCCAGCAGTTTTACCGGGGGCAATCAGCCCCAGCATTTT.

The table lists this clonotype with many counts. The chain joins TRBV4-1 to TRBJ1-6; tentative D call: TRBD1 (5 bases). The length of the CDR3 is 16 residues. Germline CDR1 reads MGHRA; CDR2 reads YSYEKL. Trimming took 4 bases from V and 10 from J, leaving 20 bases between them. The chain's CDR3 is CASSPGWDGLGSPLHF. The DNA for the CDR3 is TGCGCCAGCAGCCCCGGCTGGGACGGCTTAGGCTCACCCCTCCACTTT.

This chain joins TRBV20-1 and TRBJ2-3; TRBD2 aligns across 9 bases. V shed 4 bases, J shed 5 bases, and the junction held 7 bases outside the gene matches. The CDR3 sequence is 14 residues long. Looked up from germline, CDR1 is DFQATT and CDR2 is SNEGSKA (reference sequence). As DNA, the CDR3 is TGCAGTGCTAACGCGGGAGGGCAGAGAGATACGCAGTATTTT. It encodes CSANAGGQRDTQYF.

The chain is built from TRBV5-1 and TRBJ1-1; TRBD1 matches at 8 bases. The CDR3 is 14 amino acids. Germline V gene data show CDR1 as SGHRS and CDR2 as YFSETQ. The junction had 6 bases not matched to a gene; V was cut back by 0 bases and J by 8 bases. This chain's CDR3 is CASSLDETGVEAFF. The CDR3 region has the DNA TGCGCCAGCAGCTTGGACGAGACAGGGGTAGAAGCTTTCTTT.

This clonotype was recorded at least ten times. The gene calls are TRBV20-1 and TRBJ2-7, with TRBD1 matching 7 bases. J was trimmed by 9 bases and V by 1 base; bases with no gene match: 12. The CDR3 contains 14 residues. CDR1 and CDR2 from the germline V gene are DFQATT and SNEGSKA (reference sequence). DNA for the CDR3: TGCAGTGCTAGAGCCGATGGGGACAGCTCTAGGCAGTACTTC. It yields the protein CSARADGDSSRQYF.

Many counts were recorded for this clonotype. V and J are TRBV7-2 and TRBJ2-7; D gene unclear. V lost 2 bases and J lost 1, with 6 bases in between. This CDR3 comprises 13 residues. Per the germline V gene, CDR1 is SGHTA and CDR2 is FQGNSA. The CDR3 DNA is TGTGCCAGCAGCTTACCCAGTTCCTACGAGCAGTACTTC. Translating it yields CASSLPSSYEQYF.

This sequence joins TRBV7-9 and TRBJ1-2; maybe TRBD1 (5 bases). The CDR3 runs to 14 residues. The ends were cut back, 5 bases at V and 4 bases at J, with 14 bases in the middle. CDR1 is SEHNR and CDR2 is FQNEAQ in the germline V gene (reference sequence). This CDR3 is CASSLGTDLYGYTF. The DNA for the CDR3 is TGTGCCAGCAGCCTAGGGACGGACCTCTATGGCTACACCTTC.

Only a few counts were recorded for this clonotype. The chain is built from TRBV5-1 and TRBJ1-5; 7 bases align to TRBD1. Germline V gives CDR1 SGHRS, CDR2 YFSETQ. V trimming: 4 bases; J trimming: 2 bases; junction bases outside the gene matches: 3. The CDR3 is 14 residues long. CDR3: CASSEGTGNQPQHF. The CDR3, as DNA: TGCGCCAGCAGCGAAGGGACAGGCAATCAGCCCCAGCATTTT. The full variable domain, in which reference TRBV5-1 and TRBJ1-5 provide the parts outside the CDR3, is KAGVTQTPRYLIKTRGQQVTLSCSPISGHRSVSWYQQTPGQGLQFLFEYFSETQRNKGNFPGRFSGRQFSNSRSEMNVSTLELGDSALYLCASSEGTGNQPQHFGDGTRLSIL.

This clonotype appeared a few times. The chain employs TRBV4-1 and TRBJ2-1; 8 bases fit TRBD2. The CDR3 consists of 16 residues. With V trimmed by 0 bases and J by 4 bases, 5 bases remained unmatched. Germline V gene sequence: CDR1 MGHRA, CDR2 YSYEKL. The CDR3 spells CASSQDGTSGYNEQFF. For the CDR3, the DNA is TGCGCCAGCAGCCAAGATGGCACTAGCGGATACAATGAGCAGTTCTTC.

This clonotype was seen more than once but under ten times. The rearrangement joins TRBV7-2 to TRBJ2-5; no clear D. The CDR3 is 13 residues long. Germline V gene data show CDR1 as SGHTA and CDR2 as FQGNSA. The V end lost 3 bases, the J end lost 4 bases, and 9 bases lay between the germline ends. CDR3 coding DNA: TGTGCCAGCAGCTTGCCCGAGCGAGAGACCCAGTACTTC. Amino acid sequence: CASSLPERETQYF. The whole variable domain, remainder taken from reference TRBV7-2 and TRBJ2-5, is GAGVSQSPSNKVTEKGKDVELRCDPISGHTALYWYRQSLGQGLEFLIYFQGNSAPDKSGLPSDRFSAERTGGSVSTLTIQRTQQEDSAVYLCASSLPERETQYFGPGTRLLVL.

The rearrangement uses TRBV4-1 and TRBJ2-5; 7 bases align to TRBD1. This CDR3 contains 15 residues. CDR1 is MGHRA, CDR2 YSYEKL, per germline. Trimming removed 3 bases from V and 0 bases from J; junction bases left unmatched: 4. CDR3 nucleotides: TGCGCCAGCAGCCACCCCGACAGGGACCAAGAGACCCAGTACTTC. Amino acids: CASSHPDRDQETQYF.

This clonotype came up a few times. This sequence joins TRBV6-6 and TRBJ2-2, with D unresolved. The length of the CDR3 is 11 residues. Germline lookup yields CDR1 MNHNY and CDR2 SVGAGI (reference sequence). Trimming took 2 bases from V and 7 from J, leaving 2 bases between them. The CDR3 spells CASSYGGELFF. CDR3 DNA: TGTGCCAGCAGTTACGGCGGGGAGCTGTTTTTT.

The chain has TRBV27 and TRBJ2-7; no firm D call. CDR1 and CDR2 from the germline V gene are MNHEY and SMNVEV (reference sequence). The CDR3 extends over 14 amino acids. Trimming left V 6 bases short and J 0 bases short, with 12 bases between. CDR3: CASSRGSLSYEQYF. The CDR3 DNA sequence: TGTGCCAGCAGCCGAGGATCACTCTCCTACGAGCAGTACTTC.

The chain combines TRBV6-5 with TRBJ1-1, with unresolved D. V lost 2 bases, J lost 0 bases, and 7 bases lay in between. In germline, CDR1 is MNHEY, CDR2 SVGAGI. CDR3 size: 14 residues. The CDR3 DNA reads TGTGCCAGCAGTTACATGAGGTTGAACACTGAAGCTTTCTTT. Translating it yields CASSYMRLNTEAFF.

This clonotype was recorded many times. This chain links TRBV13 with TRBJ2-1, with 12 bases aligning to TRBD1. V lost 4 bases, J lost 0 bases, and 13 bases stayed unmatched. The germline gives CDR1 PRHDT, CDR2 FYEKMQ (reference sequence). The CDR3 is 20 residues long. The CDR3 DNA is TGTGCCAGCAGCTCCAGGGACAGGGGGCAACCGGCCTCCTCCTACAATGAGCAGTTCTTC. It encodes CASSSRDRGQPASSYNEQFF.

The rearrangement uses TRBV2 and TRBJ2-1; 7 nucleotides agree with TRBD2. Unmatched junction bases numbered 5, after V lost 3 bases and J lost 0 bases. Germline-derived CDR1 and CDR2 are SNHLY and FYNNEI. CDR3 size: 16 residues. CDR3 region: CASSETSGTSYNEQFF. CDR3 bases: TGTGCCAGCAGTGAGACGAGCGGGACCTCCTACAATGAGCAGTTCTTC.

This clonotype has a handful of counts. V is TRBV10-2 and J is TRBJ2-1; 14 positions agree with TRBD2. Germline V CDR1 and CDR2: WSHSY, SAAADI. With V trimmed by 0 bases and J by 8 bases, 0 bases remained unmatched. The CDR3 is made up of 15 amino acids. This CDR3 is CASSESGLAGDEQFF. The CDR3 DNA sequence: TGCGCCAGCAGTGAGTCGGGACTAGCGGGAGATGAGCAGTTCTTC.

V is TRBV18 and J is TRBJ2-1; 12 bases are shared with TRBD2. This CDR3 has 18 residues. CDR1 is KGHSH, CDR2 LQKENI, per germline. The V segment lost 4 bases and the J segment 0 bases; nucleotides outside the gene matches: 7. CDR3 sequence reads: CASSLLAGGTSSYNEQFF. For the CDR3, the DNA is TGTGCCAGCTCACTTCTAGCGGGAGGGACGAGCTCCTACAATGAGCAGTTCTTC.

J is TRBJ2-1 and V is TRBV11-2; 8 positions match TRBD2. The CDR3 is 14 amino acids. Trimming at V came to 1 base and at J to 6 bases, leaving 2 bases not matched to a gene. Germline lookup yields CDR1 SGHAT and CDR2 FQNNGV. CDR3 region: CASSLAGGTNEQFF. In DNA, the CDR3 is TGTGCCAGCAGCTTAGCGGGAGGGACCAATGAGCAGTTCTTC.